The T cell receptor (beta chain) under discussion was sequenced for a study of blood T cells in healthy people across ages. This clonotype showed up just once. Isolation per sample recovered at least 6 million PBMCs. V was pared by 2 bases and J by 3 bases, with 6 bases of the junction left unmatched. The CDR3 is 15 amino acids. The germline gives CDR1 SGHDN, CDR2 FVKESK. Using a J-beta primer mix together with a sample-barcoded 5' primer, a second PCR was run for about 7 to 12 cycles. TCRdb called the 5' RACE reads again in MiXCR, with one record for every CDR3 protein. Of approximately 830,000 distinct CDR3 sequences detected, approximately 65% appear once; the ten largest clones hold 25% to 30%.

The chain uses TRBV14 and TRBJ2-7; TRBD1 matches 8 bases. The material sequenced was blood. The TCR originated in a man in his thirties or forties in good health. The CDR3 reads CASSQPTGAVYEQYF. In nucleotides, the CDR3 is TGTGCCAGCAGCCAACCGACAGGGGCAGTCTACGAGCAGTACTTC.